This TCR beta chain was identified during a study of blood T cell repertoires in COVID-19. Study-wide background: PBMCs, B-cell-depleted T cells, or T cells provided the cDNA or gDNA that made up the material.

Germline assignment: CDR1 SGHTA and CDR2 FQGNSA. This CDR3 comprises 14 residues. V was clipped by 4 bases and J by 4 bases, with 10 bases between them. The table came from immunoSEQ multiplex PCR; TCRdb's copy has only in-frame clones and leaves some out. The profile shows under 170,000 clones, 75% to 90% of them singletons. This clonotype originated in a man between 65 and 79 years old with acute or convalescent COVID-19. The sequenced sample was peripheral blood. The chain couples TRBV7-2 to TRBJ2-2; a weak D match, TRBD2 (5 bases). The CDR3 nucleotides are TGTGCCAGCAGCTCACAACGGGGCACCGGGGAGCTGTTTTTT. Residues: CASSSQRGTGELFF.